Reported below is one TCR beta chain. These data originate in a study of blood T cell repertoires in COVID-19. At the level of the study: COVID-19 samples from acute and convalescent phases originated in the United States, Italy and Spain. Nucleic acid was either cDNA or gDNA, and it came from T cells, B-cell-depleted T cells, or PBMCs.

Seattle-derived patients entered the study during active infection and were followed longitudinally. How the authors handled the data: Amplification from reference gene primers served as the basis for estimated nucleated cell counts. Assay used: immunoSEQ multiplex PCR; TCRdb lists only in-frame clones, some missing. D and trimming come from the DNA, and the V and J calls and clone size come from that table. The sample lists fewer than 40,000 clones; about 85% were seen once. Sequenced material: peripheral blood. The source is a man aged 65 to 79 with COVID-19, enrolled during active disease.

This CDR3 is CASRGQGIGTEAFF. DNA for the CDR3: TGTGCCAGCAGGGGACAGGGGATCGGGACTGAAGCTTTCTTT. The chain has TRBV2 and TRBJ1-1, with TRBD1 matching 10 bases. V lost 6 bases, J lost 5 bases, and 6 bases stayed unmatched. Germline V gene lookup returns CDR1 SNHLY and CDR2 FYNNEI. The CDR3 runs 14 residues.